A selection of T cell receptor beta chains follows, all from one sample in a study of blood T cell repertoires in COVID-19. The repertoire was sequenced with immunoSEQ multiplex PCR; TCRdb's copy has only in-frame clones and lacks some. The sample lists about 61,000 clones, roughly 84% occurring once. The specimen was peripheral blood. Every receptor here comes from a man aged 80 or over in a cohort sampled during active COVID-19. The CDR3 runs from the conserved cysteine through the conserved F or W. A D gene is named only where the DNA matches it firmly. Clone size is given for some rows only: seen once, a few or many times, or a class if the clone is expanded.

V: TRBV24-1
J: TRBJ2-3
size: NA
D: NA
DNA: TGTGCCACCAGCCAAGGGGGAAATACGCAGTATTTT
CDR3: CATSQGGNTQYF

V: TRBV5-5
J: TRBJ2-2
size: NA
D: NA
DNA: TGTGCCAGCAGCTCACTGGGAGCGGACACCGGGGAGCTGTTTTTT
CDR3: CASSSLGADTGELFF

V: TRBV29-1
J: TRBJ2-5
size: NA
D: TRBD2
DNA: TGCAGCGTTGAGCCTAGGACTAGCGAAGAGACCCAGTACTTC
CDR3: CSVEPRTSEETQYF

V: TRBV18
J: TRBJ1-4
size: NA
D: NA
DNA: TGTGCCAGCTCACCACGTTCAGGGATTAATGAAAAACTGTTTTTT
CDR3: CASSPRSGINEKLFF

V: TRBV10-1
J: TRBJ2-1
size: few
D: NA
DNA: TGCGCCAGCAGTGAGTCAAAGAGCTCCTACAATGAGCAGTTCTTC
CDR3: CASSESKSSYNEQFF

V: TRBV3-1/TRBV3-2
J: TRBJ1-1
size: NA
D: NA
DNA: TGTGCCAGCAGCGTACGGGGGAACACTGAAGCTTTCTTT
CDR3: CASSVRGNTEAFF

V: TRBV10-3
J: TRBJ2-2
size: NA
D: TRBD1
DNA: TGTGCCATCAGTAGGACAGGGTTTTCCAACACCGGGGAGCTGTTTTTT
CDR3: CAISRTGFSNTGELFF

V: TRBV3-1/TRBV3-2
J: TRBJ1-1
size: NA
D: NA
DNA: TGTGCCAGCAGCCAGATTGGGGGGACTGAAGCTTTCTTT
CDR3: CASSQIGGTEAFF

V: TRBV5-6
J: TRBJ1-1
size: few
D: NA
DNA: TGTGCCAGCAGCCCCTCCGTCACTGTTTTAGACACTGAAGCTTTCTTT
CDR3: CASSPSVTVLDTEAFF

V: TRBV7-2
J: TRBJ2-7
size: once
D: NA
DNA: TGTGCCAGCAGCTTCCAGACTCAGGGCTACGAGCAGTACTTC
CDR3: CASSFQTQGYEQYF

V: TRBV7-9
J: TRBJ2-7
size: NA
D: TRBD1
DNA: TGTGCCAGCGAGGGGGCTTACGAGCAGTACTTC
CDR3: CASEGAYEQYF

V: TRBV11-3
J: TRBJ2-7
size: NA
D: TRBD2
DNA: TGTGCCAGCAGCACCTCGACTAGCGGGGGGCTTAACGAGCAGTACTTC
CDR3: CASSTSTSGGLNEQYF

V: TRBV10-1
J: TRBJ2-3
size: NA
D: TRBD1
DNA: TGCGCCAGCAGCGGACAGGGAATGGGCACAGATACGCAGTATTTT
CDR3: CASSGQGMGTDTQYF

V: TRBV18
J: TRBJ1-3
size: NA
D: NA
DNA: TGTGCCAGCTCACCATCGGGAGTCTCTGGAAACACCATATATTTT
CDR3: CASSPSGVSGNTIYF

V: TRBV2
J: TRBJ1-1
size: few
D: NA
DNA: TGTGCCAGCAGTCTCGGGACACTGAACACTGAAGCTTTCTTT
CDR3: CASSLGTLNTEAFF

V: TRBV4-1
J: TRBJ2-7
size: NA
D: NA
DNA: TGCGCCAGCAGCCAGGCGGAGAGCTCCTACGAGCAGTACTTC
CDR3: CASSQAESSYEQYF

V: TRBV9
J: TRBJ1-2
size: NA
D: NA
DNA: TGTGCCAGCAGCTTCCAGGGGAGTCGGGATGGCTACACCTTC
CDR3: CASSFQGSRDGYTF

V: TRBV6-1
J: TRBJ2-4
size: NA
D: TRBD1
DNA: TGTGCCAGCAGTGATCACCAGACAGGGATTACCAAAAACATTCAGTACTTC
CDR3: CASSDHQTGITKNIQYF

V: TRBV12-5
J: TRBJ2-6
size: NA
D: NA
DNA: TGTGCTAGTGGTTTGGTACTTCGGGGGAGGACTGGGGCCAACGTCCTGACTTTC
CDR3: CASGLVLRGRTGANVLTF

V: TRBV28
J: TRBJ1-2
size: NA
D: NA
DNA: TGTGCCAGCGGCCTTAGCTACACCTTC
CDR3: CASGLSYTF

V: TRBV12-3/TRBV12-4
J: TRBJ2-7
size: NA
D: NA
DNA: TGTGCCAGCAGTCGGAGCTCCTACGAGCAGTACTTC
CDR3: CASSRSSYEQYF

V: TRBV3-1/TRBV3-2
J: TRBJ2-1
size: NA
D: TRBD2
DNA: TGTGCCAGCAGCCCTACTAGCGGGGTTTACAATGAGCAGTTCTTC
CDR3: CASSPTSGVYNEQFF

V: TRBV28
J: TRBJ2-7
size: NA
D: TRBD1
DNA: TGTGCCAGCAGTCTACCAGGACAGGGGGGGAACGAGCAGTACTTC
CDR3: CASSLPGQGGNEQYF

V: TRBV2
J: TRBJ2-5
size: NA
D: TRBD2
DNA: TGTGCCAGCAGATTGACTAGCGGGGTAGAGACCCAGTACTTC
CDR3: CASRLTSGVETQYF

V: TRBV9
J: TRBJ2-5
size: NA
D: NA
DNA: TGTGCCAGCAGCGGCCACGACGGGGAGACCCAGTACTTC
CDR3: CASSGHDGETQYF

V: TRBV18
J: TRBJ2-7
size: NA
D: TRBD1
DNA: TGTGCCAGCTCTCTTCTCGGGACAGGGGCCTACGAGCAGTACTTC
CDR3: CASSLLGTGAYEQYF

V: TRBV12-3/TRBV12-4
J: TRBJ1-2
size: NA
D: NA
DNA: TGTGCCAGCAGTAGAGACAGCGTCTATGGCTACACCTTC
CDR3: CASSRDSVYGYTF